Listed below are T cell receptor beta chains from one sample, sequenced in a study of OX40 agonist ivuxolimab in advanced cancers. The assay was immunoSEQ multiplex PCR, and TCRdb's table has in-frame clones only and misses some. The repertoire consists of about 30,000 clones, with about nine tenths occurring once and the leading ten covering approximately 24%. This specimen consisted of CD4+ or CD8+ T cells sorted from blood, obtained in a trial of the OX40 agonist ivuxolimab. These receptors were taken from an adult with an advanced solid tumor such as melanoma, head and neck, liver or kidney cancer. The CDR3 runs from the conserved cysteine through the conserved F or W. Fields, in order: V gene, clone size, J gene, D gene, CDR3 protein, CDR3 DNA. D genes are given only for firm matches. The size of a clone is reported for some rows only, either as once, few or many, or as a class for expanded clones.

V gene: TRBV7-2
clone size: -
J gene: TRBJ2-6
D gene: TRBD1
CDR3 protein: CASSSRDVRGRTGANVLTF
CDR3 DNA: TGTGCCAGCAGCTCGAGAGATGTCAGGGGGCGTACTGGGGCCAACGTCCTGACTTTC

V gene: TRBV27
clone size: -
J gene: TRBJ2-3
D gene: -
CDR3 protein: CASSLFRTRTDTQYF
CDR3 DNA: TGTGCCAGCAGTTTATTTCGGACGAGAACAGATACGCAGTATTTT

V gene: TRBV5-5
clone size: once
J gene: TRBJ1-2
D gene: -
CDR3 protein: CASSLEAAPYYGYTF
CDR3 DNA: TGTGCCAGCAGCTTGGAGGCAGCGCCATACTATGGCTACACCTTC

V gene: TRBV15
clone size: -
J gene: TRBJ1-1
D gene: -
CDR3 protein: CATSAKGFPMNTEAFF
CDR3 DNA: TGTGCCACCAGCGCAAAGGGGTTCCCCATGAACACTGAAGCTTTCTTT

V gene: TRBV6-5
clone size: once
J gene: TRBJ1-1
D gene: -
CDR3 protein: CASSYAPGQEAFF
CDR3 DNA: TGTGCCAGCAGTTACGCCCCGGGGCAGGAAGCTTTCTTT

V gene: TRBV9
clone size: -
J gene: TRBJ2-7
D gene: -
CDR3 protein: CASSSGGSTEQYF
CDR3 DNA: TGTGCCAGCAGCTCCGGGGGAAGTACCGAGCAGTACTTC

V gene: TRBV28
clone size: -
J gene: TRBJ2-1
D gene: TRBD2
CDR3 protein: CASSPWGTSGDSYNEQFF
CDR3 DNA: TGTGCCAGCAGTCCCTGGGGGACTAGCGGGGACTCCTACAATGAGCAGTTCTTC

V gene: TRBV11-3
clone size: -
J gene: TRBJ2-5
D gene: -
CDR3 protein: CASSIPQGGQETQYF
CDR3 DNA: TGTGCCAGCAGCATCCCACAGGGAGGGCAAGAGACCCAGTACTTC

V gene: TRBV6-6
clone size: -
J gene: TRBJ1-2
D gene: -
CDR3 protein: CASSYSIAGDYGYTF
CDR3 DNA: TGTGCCAGCAGTTACTCTATCGCAGGGGACTATGGCTACACCTTC

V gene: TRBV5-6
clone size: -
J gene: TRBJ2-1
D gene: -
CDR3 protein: CASSFNEEQFF
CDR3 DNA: TGTGCCAGCAGCTTCAATGAGGAGCAGTTCTTC

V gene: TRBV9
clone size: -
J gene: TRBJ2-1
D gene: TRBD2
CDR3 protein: CASRPPGLASYNEQFF
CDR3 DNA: TGTGCCAGCAGACCCCCGGGACTAGCTTCATACAATGAGCAGTTCTTC

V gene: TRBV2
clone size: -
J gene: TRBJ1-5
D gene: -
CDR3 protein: CASKNREEGNQPQHF
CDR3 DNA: TGTGCCAGCAAAAACAGGGAGGAAGGCAATCAGCCCCAGCATTTT

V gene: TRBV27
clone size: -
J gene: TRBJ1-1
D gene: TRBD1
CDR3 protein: CASSLYRGNTEAFF
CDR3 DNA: TGTGCCAGCAGTTTATACAGGGGGAACACTGAAGCTTTCTTT

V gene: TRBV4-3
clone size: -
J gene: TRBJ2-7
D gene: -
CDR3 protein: CASSQEPIRTYEQYF
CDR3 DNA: TGCGCCAGCAGCCAAGAACCGATTCGAACCTACGAGCAGTACTTC

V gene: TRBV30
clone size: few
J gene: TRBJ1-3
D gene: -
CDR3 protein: CASEYTTGPSGNTIYF
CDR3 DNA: TGTGCCTCCGAGTATACCACAGGGCCCTCTGGAAACACCATATATTTT

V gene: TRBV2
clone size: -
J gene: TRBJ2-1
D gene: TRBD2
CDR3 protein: CASSLTGLAGYNEQFF
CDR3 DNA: TGTGCCAGCAGTCTAACGGGACTAGCGGGCTACAATGAGCAGTTCTTC

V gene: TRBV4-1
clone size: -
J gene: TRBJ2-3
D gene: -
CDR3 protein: CASSQSRPSTDTQYF
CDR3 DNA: TGCGCCAGCAGCCAAAGTCGGCCTAGCACAGATACGCAGTATTTT

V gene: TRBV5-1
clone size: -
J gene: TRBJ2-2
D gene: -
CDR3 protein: CASSLGSDRELFF
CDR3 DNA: TGCGCCAGCAGCTTGGGGAGCGATCGGGAGCTGTTTTTT